The 16 T cell receptor beta chains in this list originate from one sample, sequenced in a study of T-cell memory formation after mild COVID-19. TCRdb reprocessed the 5' RACE reads via MiXCR and lists one record per CDR3 protein. The sample yields fewer than 350,000 distinct CDR3 sequences, about a sixth seen once. The sequencing sample was made of PBMCs or a T cell subset sorted from them (not recorded which). Receptors originate from a man younger than 30 who had mild COVID-19 (a few samples of this study predate the infection). Cell type and time point are not known.

The chain uses TRBV12-3 or TRBV12-4 and TRBJ2-2; 9 bases match TRBD1. J gave up 4 bases and V 5 bases, and 8 bases lay outside the gene matches. There are 16 residues in the CDR3. The CDR3: CASSITGTGTTGELFF. The CDR3 DNA sequence: TGTGCCAGCAGTATTACCGGGACAGGGACCACCGGGGAGCTGTTTTTT.

This CDR3 reads CASSYSAKNYGYTF. The CDR3 nucleotides read TGTGCCAGCAGTTACTCAGCAAAGAACTATGGCTACACCTTC. The chain carries TRBV6-2 or TRBV6-3 and TRBJ1-2; D remains unclear. The V end lost 0 bases, the J end lost 2 bases, and 7 bases lay between the germline ends. Germline assignment: CDR1 MNHEY and CDR2 SVGEGT. The CDR3 extends over 14 amino acids.

This clonotype was detected ten times or more. V usage is TRBV14 and J usage is TRBJ2-2; D unclear. This CDR3 spans 15 amino acids. V dropped 0 bases and J dropped 5 bases, with 10 bases sitting between them. CDR1 and CDR2 (germline): SGHDN, FVKESK. In DNA form, the CDR3 reads TGTGCCAGCAGCCAAGAGTCGGCAGTTACCGGGGAGCTGTTTTTT. It translates to CASSQESAVTGELFF.

This clonotype was seen more than once but under ten times. The chain employs TRBV6-2 or TRBV6-3 and TRBJ1-5; a possible D gene is TRBD1 (5 bases). CDR3 length: 16 amino acids. With 2 bases removed from V and 5 bases from J, the gap between germline ends came to 16 bases. CDR1 is MNHEY, CDR2 SVGEGT, per germline. The CDR3 nucleotides are TGTGCCAGCAGTTACCCGTGGGGGTCTCGGGATCAGCCCCAGCATTTT. It encodes CASSYPWGSRDQPQHF.

The chain combines TRBV12-3 or TRBV12-4 with TRBJ2-7, with 8 bases identical to TRBD1. V lost 3 bases, J lost 5 bases, and 6 bases stayed unmatched. The CDR3 extends over 14 amino acids. In DNA, the CDR3 is TGTGCCAGCAGTTTTGGGACAGGCCCAGACGAGCAGTACTTC. Amino acids: CASSFGTGPDEQYF.

The chain is built from TRBV20-1 and TRBJ2-5; 10 positions agree with TRBD2. V shed 6 bases, J shed 5 bases, and the junction held 12 bases outside the gene matches. CDR3 length equals 15 residues. Looked up from germline, CDR1 is DFQATT and CDR2 is SNEGSKA (reference sequence). Here the CDR3 reads CSASDPGLAWETQYF. The CDR3 coding sequence is TGCAGTGCCAGCGATCCGGGACTAGCGTGGGAGACCCAGTACTTC.

In its sample, this clonotype was seen many times. The J gene is TRBJ1-1, the V gene TRBV7-2; TRBD1 might be the D (6 bases). CDR1 SGHTA and CDR2 FQGNSA come from the germline V gene. The V and J ends lost 3 bases and 0 bases respectively, with 8 bases between them. The CDR3 has 14 amino acids. The chain's CDR3 is CASSFGTMNTEAFF. The DNA for the CDR3 is TGTGCCAGCAGCTTCGGGACAATGAACACTGAAGCTTTCTTT.

The V gene is TRBV24-1, the J gene TRBJ2-1, with 11 positions matching TRBD1. The CDR3 covers 15 residues. The germline V gene encodes CDR1 KGHDR and CDR2 SFDVKD. V shed 3 bases, J shed 8 bases, and the junction held 5 bases outside the gene matches. The CDR3: CATSDPGQGVDEQFF. DNA of the CDR3: TGTGCCACCAGTGATCCGGGACAGGGGGTCGATGAGCAGTTCTTC.

This sequence joins TRBV2 and TRBJ2-7; no clear D. Per germline, CDR1 SNHLY and CDR2 FYNNEI. CDR3 length equals 14 residues. Trimming left V 4 bases short and J 0 bases short, with 10 bases between. Here the CDR3 DNA reads TGTGCCAGCAGTGGTACTCGACCCTCCTACGAGCAGTACTTC. Translation: CASSGTRPSYEQYF.

This clonotype was seen ten or more times. The genes are TRBV4-3 and TRBJ1-4; 10 nucleotides line up with TRBD1. Per the germline V gene, CDR1 is LGHNA and CDR2 is YSLEER. V shed 6 bases, J shed 8 bases, and the junction held 12 bases outside the gene matches. The CDR3 runs to 16 residues. CDR3 protein: CASRPGQGKGGEKLFF. The DNA of the CDR3 is TGCGCCAGCAGGCCGGGACAGGGGAAAGGTGGAGAAAAACTGTTTTTT.

This clonotype was counted at least ten times. The chain employs TRBV4-1 and TRBJ2-4; a possible D gene is TRBD1 (6 bases). CDR3 size: 14 residues. The germline V gene encodes CDR1 MGHRA and CDR2 YSYEKL. Deletions cut 1 base from V and 7 bases from J, with 11 bases between. In DNA, the CDR3 is TGCGCCAGCAGCCAAGGGGGGCCTCCGAACATTCAGTACTTC. Amino acid sequence: CASSQGGPPNIQYF.

This clonotype was recorded at least ten times. This chain joins TRBV6-5 and TRBJ2-3, with D perhaps TRBD2 (5 bases). CDR3 length: 15 residues. V was cut by 2 bases and J by 4 bases, with 13 bases left in between. From germline, CDR1 is MNHEY and CDR2 SVGAGI. CDR3 amino acids: CASSYLAQGPDTQYF. The CDR3 region has the DNA TGTGCCAGCAGTTACCTAGCTCAAGGACCAGATACGCAGTATTTT.

The chain carries TRBV21-1 and TRBJ2-1; TRBD2, the D gene given by the table, was not confirmed from the DNA. TRBV21-1 is given as a pseudogene. The CDR3 loop spans 16 amino acids. Here the CDR3 reads CASSKGSGGDYNEQFF. The CDR3 nucleotides read TGTGCCAGCAGCAAGGGGAGCGGGGGAGATTACAATGAGCAGTTCTTC.

The V and J genes are TRBV5-1 and TRBJ1-3, with D maybe TRBD1 (5 bases). V lost 2 bases to trimming and J lost 2 bases, with 8 bases between them. This CDR3 is 14 amino acids long. The germline V gene encodes CDR1 SGHRS and CDR2 YFSETQ. CDR3 in DNA: TGCGCCAGCAGCTTAACAGGACCTGGAAACACCATATATTTT. This codes for CASSLTGPGNTIYF.

The genes are TRBV4-1 and TRBJ2-3; 10 nucleotides line up with TRBD2. Germline assignment: CDR1 MGHRA and CDR2 YSYEKL. V trimming: 1 base; J trimming: 2 bases; junction bases outside the gene matches: 3. The CDR3 length is 16 residues. The chain's CDR3 is CASSQVTSGDTDTQYF. DNA for the CDR3: TGCGCCAGCAGCCAAGTAACTAGCGGGGACACAGATACGCAGTATTTT.

This sequence joins TRBV28 and TRBJ2-3; D uncertain. Germline assignment: CDR1 MDHEN and CDR2 SYDVKM. V lost 7 bases and J 2 bases, leaving 7 bases between the germline ends. The CDR3 covers 12 residues. CDR3 bases: TGTGCCAGCAACCAGATCACAGATACGCAGTATTTT. It is translated as CASNQITDTQYF.